This T cell receptor beta chain derives from a study of cytomegalovirus exposure and HLA in healthy donors. The protocol was immunoSEQ multiplex PCR, while the TCRdb copy is restricted to in-frame clones and leaves out a portion. The sample includes some 170,000 clones, nearly 90% seen only once; the top ten take about a tenth. The CDR3 runs 13 residues. V was pared by 3 bases and J by 8 bases, with 13 bases between. CDR1 and CDR2 (germline): SGDLS, YYNGEE. Worth noting for this clone: Antigen: not known.

Study conclusions and caveats: CMV antigen specificity of a few CMV-associated chains was confirmed in vitro. High specificity and sensitivity for cytomegalovirus status were reported for the classifier. Most sequenced TCRs were rare (though some public TCRs occurred in many donors).

The sequenced sample was PBMCs. The V call is TRBV9, the J call TRBJ2-3; D might be TRBD2 (6 bases). The source of this sequence is a woman between 18 and 30 years old in good health and CMV-seropositive. In nucleotides, the CDR3 is TGTGCCAGCAGCGACGAGTTAGCGGCTACGCAGTATTTT. As protein: CASSDELAATQYF.